This TCR beta chain was documented in a study of T cell responses to AZD1222 COVID-19 vaccine. The wider study: Doses given second, at about 4 or about 12 weeks, were pooled. Notes on the study in general: Spike was spanned by vaccine-associated CD4 TCRs, with dominance at 160-218 and 743-854. At baseline, seropositivity was found in only a handful of AZD1222 recipients. Clonal diversity may have been underestimated, and the donors were mostly white British, with more females than males.

As regards this clone: No antigen is known for it.

Trimming pared 5 bases from V and 3 bases from J, leaving 10 bases between. The CDR3 length is 13 residues. CDR1 is MNHEY and CDR2 is SVGAGI in the germline V gene. Assay: immunoSEQ multiplex PCR; the TCRdb copy retains only in-frame clones and omits some. The data contain roughly 60,000 clones, roughly 82% of them singletons. The source is an adult in good health. This material consisted of peripheral blood, taken on day 0 of AZD1222 vaccination. The genes are TRBV6-5 and TRBJ2-5; D is undetermined. This CDR3 is CASSPLAEETQYF. In DNA, the CDR3 is TGTGCCAGCAGTCCCCTTGCGGAAGAGACCCAGTACTTC.